The 17 T cell receptor beta chains below were found in one sample sequenced in a study of blood T cell repertoires in COVID-19. Sequenced by immunoSEQ multiplex PCR; TCRdb stores in-frame clones only, minus some. Among about 27,000 clones listed, approximately 85% were seen once. The specimen was peripheral blood. These receptors all stem from a woman aged 50 to 65 with active COVID-19.

The gene calls are TRBV7-9 and TRBJ1-4; D is possibly TRBD1 (5 bases). Germline CDR1 SEHNR, CDR2 FQNEAQ (reference sequence). V was clipped by 5 bases and J by 8 bases, with 18 bases between them. The CDR3 runs 15 residues. The CDR3 sequence is CASSPWTHDGEKLFF. The CDR3 nucleotides are TGTGCCAGCAGCCCATGGACACACGATGGGGAAAAACTGTTTTTT. The whole variable domain, remainder taken from reference TRBV7-9 and TRBJ1-4, is DTGVSQNPRHKITKRGQNVTFRCDPISEHNRLYWYRQTLGQGPEFLTYFQNEAQLEKSRLLSDRFSAERPKGSFSTLEIQRTEQGDSAMYLCASSPWTHDGEKLFFGSGTQLSVL.

V is TRBV28 and J is TRBJ2-3; D call uncertain. Per the germline V gene, CDR1 is MDHEN and CDR2 is SYDVKM. V shed 6 bases and J shed 2 bases, with 6 bases lying between them. The CDR3 loop spans 12 amino acids. The CDR3 DNA reads TGTGCCAGCAGATCTACCACAGATACGCAGTATTTT. This sequence encodes CASRSTTDTQYF.

This sequence joins TRBV6-5 and TRBJ2-5, with 14 bases fitting TRBD2. The CDR3 is made up of 15 amino acids. The trim removed 6 bases at V and 5 bases at J, leaving 5 bases unmatched. Germline CDR1 is MNHEY and CDR2 is SVGAGI. CDR3 amino acids: CASRGTSGSWETQYF. CDR3 coding DNA: TGTGCCAGCAGGGGGACTAGCGGGAGCTGGGAGACCCAGTACTTC.

V gene TRBV28 combines with J gene TRBJ2-7, with D possibly TRBD2 on 7 matching bases. The CDR3 is 17 residues long. Trimming took 7 bases from V and 0 from J, leaving 22 bases between them. Germline V gives CDR1 MDHEN, CDR2 SYDVKM. CDR3 coding DNA: TGTGCCAGCAAGGGGGAAACGGGGGGAAGCCACTCCTACGAGCAGTACTTC. This codes for CASKGETGGSHSYEQYF.

The chain's CDR3 is CASSSGTNTEAFF. The CDR3 bases are TGCGCCAGCAGCTCCGGGACTAACACTGAAGCTTTCTTT. The rearrangement joins TRBV5-1 to TRBJ1-1; possible D gene TRBD1, 5 bases. This CDR3 has 13 amino acids. Trimming stripped 3 bases from V and 2 bases from J, with 8 bases between. From germline, CDR1 is SGHRS and CDR2 YFSETQ. Filled out from reference TRBV5-1 and TRBJ1-1, the complete variable domain reads KAGVTQTPRYLIKTRGQQVTLSCSPISGHRSVSWYQQTPGQGLQFLFEYFSETQRNKGNFPGRFSGRQFSNSRSEMNVSTLELGDSALYLCASSSGTNTEAFFGQGTRLTVV.

The chain employs TRBV29-1 and TRBJ2-5; 8 nucleotides align to TRBD2. The CDR3 spans 15 residues. V trimming: 4 bases; J trimming: 4 bases; junction bases outside the gene matches: 11. Germline values: CDR1 SQVTM, CDR2 ANQGSEA. As DNA, the CDR3 is TGCAGCGTTGCAGGACTAGCCCCCAAATTAGAGACCCAGTACTTC. It specifies CSVAGLAPKLETQYF.

V and J are TRBV7-9 and TRBJ2-1; 9 nucleotides line up with TRBD1. Germline values: CDR1 SEHNR, CDR2 FQNEAQ (reference sequence). V shed 8 bases, J shed 4 bases, and the junction held 12 bases outside the gene matches. This CDR3 has 16 amino acids. DNA of the CDR3: TGTGCCAGCGCCGACGCACGGACAGGGGAATACAATGAGCAGTTCTTC. Its translation is CASADARTGEYNEQFF.

The CDR3 loop reads CATSDPYTQGADTQYF. In nucleotides, the CDR3 is TGTGCCACCAGTGACCCTTACACTCAGGGGGCAGATACGCAGTATTTT. The chain carries TRBV24-1 and TRBJ2-3; 7 positions agree with TRBD1. Germline values: CDR1 KGHDR, CDR2 SFDVKD. The CDR3 has 16 residues. V gave up 4 bases and J gave up 4 bases; unmatched junction bases: 10.

This rearrangement joins TRBV10-3 to TRBJ1-1; D uncertain. Trimming shortened V by 6 bases and J by 0 bases, and 20 bases separated the two germline ends. CDR1 and CDR2 from the germline V gene are ENHRY and SYGVKD. The CDR3 length is 17 residues. CDR3 amino acids: CAIRATESRSLNTEAFF. The CDR3 region has the DNA TGTGCCATCAGAGCGACGGAGAGCCGATCCCTGAACACTGAAGCTTTCTTT.

The chain recombines TRBV5-1 with TRBJ2-1, with D possibly being TRBD1 (5 bases). The V gene's germline CDR1 is SGHRS and CDR2 YFSETQ. The CDR3 is 15 amino acids. The ends were cut back, 0 bases at V and 2 bases at J, with 9 bases in the middle. CDR3 in amino acids: CASSLAPGTYNEQFF. The CDR3 DNA sequence: TGCGCCAGCAGCTTGGCCCCAGGGACCTACAATGAGCAGTTCTTC.

This chain joins TRBV27 and TRBJ1-1; D is uncertain. V shed 5 bases and J shed 3 bases, with 16 bases lying between them. CDR1 is MNHEY, CDR2 SMNVEV, per germline (reference sequence). This CDR3 contains 15 residues. DNA for the CDR3: TGTGCCAGCAGTACCCTCTTATCCCGGGACACTGAAGCTTTCTTT. Protein product: CASSTLLSRDTEAFF.

The J gene is TRBJ2-5, the V gene TRBV10-1; a possible D gene is TRBD2 (5 bases). The CDR3 sequence is 13 residues long. CDR1 and CDR2 (germline): WNHNN, SYGVQD (reference sequence). V was shortened by 2 bases and J by 5 bases, with 9 bases between the two germline ends. CDR3 coding DNA: TGCGCCAGCAGTGAGAGCGGAAAGGAGACCCAGTACTTC. This translates into CASSESGKETQYF.

This clone was detected a few times. The CDR3 reads CASSSEKSVGYTF. The CDR3 DNA is TGTGCCAGCAGCTCCGAAAAATCAGTCGGCTACACCTTC. V usage is TRBV7-9 and J usage is TRBJ1-2, with unresolved D. CDR1 is SEHNR, CDR2 FQNEAQ, per germline (reference sequence). V was trimmed by 4 bases and J by 8 bases, leaving 14 bases between them. This CDR3 spans 13 amino acids. Filled out from reference TRBV7-9 and TRBJ1-2, the complete variable domain reads DTGVSQNPRHKITKRGQNVTFRCDPISEHNRLYWYRQTLGQGPEFLTYFQNEAQLEKSRLLSDRFSAERPKGSFSTLEIQRTEQGDSAMYLCASSSEKSVGYTFGSGTRLTVV.

The V and J genes are TRBV30 and TRBJ1-5, with D tentatively TRBD1 (5 bases). The CDR3 runs to 14 residues. V lost 2 bases to trimming and J lost 0 bases, with 8 bases between them. Germline V gene sequence: CDR1 GTSNPN, CDR2 SVGIG (reference sequence). This CDR3 is CAWSNRHSNQPQHF. The DNA for the CDR3 is TGTGCCTGGAGTAACAGGCATAGCAATCAGCCCCAGCATTTT.

The chain is built from TRBV2 and TRBJ1-1, with D possibly being TRBD1 (5 bases). CDR1 is SNHLY and CDR2 is FYNNEI in the germline V gene. Trimming cost V 1 base and J 11 bases, with 8 bases left between them. CDR3 length: 11 residues. DNA for the CDR3: TGTGCCAGCAGTGAAGAGGGGCGCGCTTTCTTT. Translating it yields CASSEEGRAFF.

The CDR3 DNA follows: TGCAGCGTTGTGGCTGGCACCTCTGGGGCCAACGTCCTGACTTTC. This translates into CSVVAGTSGANVLTF. The chain joins TRBV29-1 to TRBJ2-6; no definite D call. The CDR3 is 15 residues long. Between the trimmed V and J ends, which lost 4 bases and 0 bases, there was a span of 10 bases. From germline, CDR1 is SQVTM and CDR2 ANQGSEA.

The chain carries TRBV27 and TRBJ2-7; TRBD2 matches at 8 bases. Germline-derived CDR1 and CDR2 are MNHEY and SMNVEV (reference sequence). The ends lost 5 bases at V and 2 bases at J; junction bases unmatched: 11. This CDR3 comprises 16 residues. CDR3 nucleotide sequence: TGTGCCAGCAGTCATAGCGGGACCCCTGCGCCCTACGAGCAGTACTTC. This gives the protein CASSHSGTPAPYEQYF.